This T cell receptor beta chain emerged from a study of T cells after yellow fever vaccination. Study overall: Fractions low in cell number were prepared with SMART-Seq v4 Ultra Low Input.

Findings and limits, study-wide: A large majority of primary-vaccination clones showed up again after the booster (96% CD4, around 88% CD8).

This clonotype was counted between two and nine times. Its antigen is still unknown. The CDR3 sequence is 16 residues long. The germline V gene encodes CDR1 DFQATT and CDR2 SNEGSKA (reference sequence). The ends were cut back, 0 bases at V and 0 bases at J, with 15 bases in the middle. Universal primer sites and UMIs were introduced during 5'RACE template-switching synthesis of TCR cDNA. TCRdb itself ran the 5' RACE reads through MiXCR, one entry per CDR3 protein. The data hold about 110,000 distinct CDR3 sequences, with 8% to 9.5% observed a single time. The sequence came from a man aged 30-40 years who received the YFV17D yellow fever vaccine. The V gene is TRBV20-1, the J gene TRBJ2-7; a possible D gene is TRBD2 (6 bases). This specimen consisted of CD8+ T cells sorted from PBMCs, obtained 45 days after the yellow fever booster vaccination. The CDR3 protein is CSARDLHWGDSYEQYF. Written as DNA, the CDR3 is TGCAGTGCTAGAGATCTTCACTGGGGGGACTCCTACGAGCAGTACTTC.